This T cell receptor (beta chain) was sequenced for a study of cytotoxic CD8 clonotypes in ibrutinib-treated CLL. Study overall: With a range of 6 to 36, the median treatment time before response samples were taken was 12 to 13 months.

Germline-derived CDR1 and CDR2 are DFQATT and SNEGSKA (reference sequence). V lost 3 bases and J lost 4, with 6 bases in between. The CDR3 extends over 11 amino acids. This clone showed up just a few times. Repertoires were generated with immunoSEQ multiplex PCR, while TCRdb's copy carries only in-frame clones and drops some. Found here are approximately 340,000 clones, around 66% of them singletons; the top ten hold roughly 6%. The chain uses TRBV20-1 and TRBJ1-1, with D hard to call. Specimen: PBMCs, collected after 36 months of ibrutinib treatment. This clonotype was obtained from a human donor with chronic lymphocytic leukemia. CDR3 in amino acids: CSARRSTEAFF. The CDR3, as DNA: TGCAGTGCTAGGCGCAGCACTGAAGCTTTCTTT.